This TCR beta chain was retrieved from a study of blood T cell repertoires in COVID-19. Overall study: T cells, B-cell-depleted T cells, or PBMCs provided the cDNA or gDNA that served as material.

In the original analysis: Estimates of nucleated cell counts were drawn from the amplification of reference gene primers. Sequencing was performed with immunoSEQ multiplex PCR; in TCRdb, only in-frame clones are kept and a portion is missing. The V and J calls and clone size come from that table; D and trimming were worked out from the DNA. Of around 320,000 clones detected, about 90% appear once; the ten largest clones hold roughly 2.3%. CDR3 length: 12 residues. Per germline, CDR1 SQVTM and CDR2 ANQGSEA. V shed 2 bases and J shed 11 bases, with 15 bases lying between them. The chain carries TRBV29-1 and TRBJ1-1, with no clear D. The clonotype was recovered from a man aged 18 to 29 with active or convalescent COVID-19. Sequenced: peripheral blood. The CDR3 is CSVERPYTGAFF. DNA of the CDR3: TGCAGCGTTGAAAGACCGTACACGGGGGCTTTCTTT.